One and the same sample provided the 17 T cell receptor beta chains below, sequenced in a study of technical replicates of blood from a few donors. Here immunoSEQ multiplex PCR was the method, and the copy in TCRdb shows in-frame clones only, minus some. The data show around 80,000 clones, approximately 96% seen once. The sequenced material came from T cells isolated from PBMCs. Receptors were obtained from a human donor in good health.

This rearrangement joins TRBV9 to TRBJ2-7, with TRBD2 identical over 7 bases. V was clipped by 0 bases and J by 4 bases; unmatched bases: 4. The CDR3 contains 14 residues. Germline CDR1 is SGDLS and CDR2 is YYNGEE. The CDR3 region is CASSVAGDYYEQYF. CDR3 DNA sequence: TGTGCCAGCAGCGTAGCTGGGGACTATTACGAGCAGTACTTC. The entire variable domain, with the rest obtained from reference TRBV9 and TRBJ2-7, is as follows: DSGVTQTPKHLITATGQRVTLRCSPRSGDLSVYWYQQSLDQGLQFLIQYYNGEERAKGNILERFSAQQFPDLHSELNLSSLELGDSALYFCASSVAGDYYEQYFGPGTRLTVT.

The chain is built from TRBV5-1 and TRBJ1-1, with D possibly matching TRBD1 (6 bases). Between the trimmed V and J ends, which lost 1 base and 8 bases, there was a span of 21 bases. Germline values: CDR1 SGHRS, CDR2 YFSETQ. This CDR3 region has 16 residues. CDR3 DNA: TGCGCCAGCAGCTTGATATATGGGGTTCCTAGGGGGGAAGCTTTCTTT. It codes for CASSLIYGVPRGEAFF.

This sequence joins TRBV2 and TRBJ2-1; TRBD2 matches at 7 bases. The CDR3 is 14 amino acids. Per the germline V gene, CDR1 is SNHLY and CDR2 is FYNNEI. Trimming took 2 bases from V and 4 from J; bases not matched to a gene: 2. The CDR3 reads CASSELAEYNEQFF. For the CDR3, the DNA is TGTGCCAGCAGTGAACTAGCGGAGTACAATGAGCAGTTCTTC. The full variable domain, completed using reference TRBV2 and TRBJ2-1, is EPEVTQTPSHQVTQMGQEVILRCVPISNHLYFYWYRQILGQKVEFLVSFYNNEISEKSEIFDDQFSVERPDGSNFTLKIRSTKLEDSAMYFCASSELAEYNEQFFGPGTRLTVL.

The chain is built from TRBV9 and TRBJ1-1; D unresolved. The V gene lost 0 bases and the J gene lost 7 bases, with 10 bases spanning the gap. The V gene's germline CDR1 is SGDLS and CDR2 YYNGEE. This CDR3 comprises 13 residues. The CDR3 loop reads CASSVGPTNEAFF. Written as DNA, the CDR3 is TGTGCCAGCAGCGTAGGACCGACTAATGAAGCTTTCTTT.

This chain connects TRBV6-1 to TRBJ2-3, with a tentative D call TRBD2 (5 bases). Looked up from germline, CDR1 is MNHNS and CDR2 is SASEGT. The CDR3 has 13 residues. V was cut by 0 bases and J by 9 bases, with 10 bases left in between. In DNA form, the CDR3 reads TGTGCCAGCAGTGAAGCGGGAGAGGTGACGCAGTATTTT. It codes for CASSEAGEVTQYF.

This clone is a singleton in its sample. The V and J genes are TRBV29-1 and TRBJ2-1; TRBD1 matches 8 bases. This CDR3 has 14 amino acids. J was trimmed by 2 bases and V by 4 bases; bases with no gene match: 4. Germline V gene lookup returns CDR1 SQVTM and CDR2 ANQGSEA. The CDR3 loop reads CSVVVTGAYNEQFF. In DNA, the CDR3 is TGCAGCGTTGTGGTGACAGGGGCCTACAATGAGCAGTTCTTC.

This sequence joins TRBV5-6 and TRBJ2-7; 8 bases fit TRBD1. The CDR3 has 13 amino acids. CDR1 SGHDT and CDR2 YYEEEE come from the germline V gene. The V and J ends lost 6 bases and 0 bases, in that order; junction bases with no gene match: 2. Here the CDR3 DNA reads TGTGCCAGCACCGGGACAGGCTCCTACGAGCAGTACTTC. This encodes CASTGTGSYEQYF.

This clone was seen more than once but under ten times. This chain links TRBV9 with TRBJ1-1; TRBD1 aligns across 8 bases. Per germline, CDR1 SGDLS and CDR2 YYNGEE. The CDR3 runs 15 residues. V lost 0 bases to trimming and J lost 1 base; unmatched junction nucleotides: 2. The CDR3 bases are TGTGCCAGCAGCGTAGCTGGACAGGGGAACACTGAAGCTTTCTTT. This sequence encodes CASSVAGQGNTEAFF.

This chain joins TRBV6-5 and TRBJ2-2; no reliable D call. From germline, CDR1 is MNHEY and CDR2 SVGAGI. CDR3 length: 12 residues. V was trimmed by 4 bases and J by 3 bases, leaving 3 bases between them. The CDR3 protein is CASSSDTGELFF. The CDR3 bases are TGTGCCAGCAGTTCAGACACCGGGGAGCTGTTTTTT.

V usage is TRBV19 and J usage is TRBJ1-5; TRBD1 is a possible D gene (6 bases). Germline values: CDR1 LNHDA, CDR2 SQIVND (reference sequence). The germline V and J ends were trimmed by 5 bases and 4 bases, with 12 bases remaining between them. CDR3 length: 14 residues. In nucleotides, the CDR3 is TGTGCCAGTAGTGCTACAGGGCCGAATCAGCCCCAGCATTTT. It codes for CASSATGPNQPQHF.

This clone was observed a single time. The chain uses TRBV27 and TRBJ2-1; 7 positions agree with TRBD2. Losses at the gene ends were 8 bases for V and 2 bases for J; bases not matched to a gene: 9. The length of the CDR3 is 15 residues. From germline, CDR1 is MNHEY and CDR2 SMNVEV (reference sequence). The CDR3 sequence: CASGKGGAPYNEQFF. As DNA, the CDR3 is TGTGCCAGCGGGAAGGGAGGGGCACCCTACAATGAGCAGTTCTTC.

This clone was detected only once. The genes are TRBV18 and TRBJ2-7; tentative D call: TRBD1 (6 bases). The CDR3 runs 14 residues. CDR1 is KGHSH, CDR2 LQKENI, per germline. V lost 3 bases, J lost 2 bases, and 11 bases lay in between. Here the CDR3 reads CASSPDRLTYEQYF. The CDR3 DNA reads TGTGCCAGCTCACCGGACAGATTAACCTACGAGCAGTACTTC.

This chain links TRBV5-1 with TRBJ2-5; 10 nucleotides line up with TRBD1. The CDR3 is 15 residues long. Germline V gene data show CDR1 as SGHRS and CDR2 as YFSETQ. The junction had 4 bases not matched to a gene; V was cut back by 0 bases and J by 5 bases. In DNA form, the CDR3 reads TGCGCCAGCAGCTTGGGGACAGGGGGGGGCGAGACCCAGTACTTC. Protein sequence: CASSLGTGGGETQYF.

V and J are TRBV2 and TRBJ2-7, with 10 bases lining up with TRBD1. CDR1 SNHLY and CDR2 FYNNEI come from the germline V gene. The CDR3 extends over 13 amino acids. V dropped 7 bases and J dropped 6; count of bases not matched to a gene: 6. This CDR3 reads CASTGDRGVEQYF. As DNA, the CDR3 is TGTGCCAGCACAGGGGACAGGGGAGTCGAGCAGTACTTC.

The J gene is TRBJ2-3, the V gene TRBV5-1, with D tentatively TRBD1 (5 bases). The germline gives CDR1 SGHRS, CDR2 YFSETQ. Trimming pared 0 bases from V and 1 base from J, leaving 12 bases between. CDR3 length equals 16 residues. This CDR3 reads CASSLEGPGGTDTQYF. CDR3 in DNA: TGCGCCAGCAGCTTGGAGGGGCCCGGAGGCACAGATACGCAGTATTTT.

This chain links TRBV9 with TRBJ2-1, with 9 bases identical to TRBD2. V lost 3 bases to trimming and J lost 6 bases; unmatched junction nucleotides: 4. There are 14 residues in the CDR3. CDR1 and CDR2 from the germline V gene are SGDLS and YYNGEE. Written as DNA, the CDR3 is TGTGCCAGCAGCGGGACTAGCGAGGGCAATGAGCAGTTCTTC. Protein product: CASSGTSEGNEQFF.

The chain recombines TRBV4-3 with TRBJ2-5, with a possible D match to TRBD1 (6 bases). The germline V and J ends were trimmed by 2 bases and 11 bases, with 18 bases remaining between them. CDR1 is LGHNA, CDR2 YSLEER, per germline. CDR3 length: 14 amino acids. For the CDR3, the DNA is TGCGCCAGCAGCCAATCTCAACAGGGCCCTGCTCAGTACTTC. Its translation is CASSQSQQGPAQYF.